The clone carrying this T cell receptor beta chain was counted between two and nine times. Antigen: not known. V was pared by 1 base and J by 4 bases, with 14 bases between. The CDR3 consists of 15 residues. The germline CDR1 and CDR2 sequences are SGHDT and YYEEEE. This sample is part of a study of lymphopenia after photon versus proton radiotherapy. Libraries were prepared by immunoSEQ multiplex PCR; TCRdb keeps only in-frame clonotypes and omits some of them. The sample yields 28,000 or so clones, about 85% seen once. Overall study results and limits: Oligoclonal CD8+ Temra expansion after nadir drove photon patients' diversity drop. Photon-treated patients lost naive T cells and TCR diversity; proton-treated stayed stable. Post-nadir TCR diversity decline inversely tracked overall survival among those who died.

The sequencing used peripheral blood, collected from a patient treated with photon-based radiotherapy. This clonotype was sampled from a man between 25 and 39 years old with gastric cancer. This rearrangement joins TRBV5-6 to TRBJ1-1; a possible D gene is TRBD1 (5 bases). CDR3 nucleotide sequence: TGTGCCAGCAGCTTGAAGGGGCAGTCACCCACTGAAGCTTTCTTT. Amino acid sequence: CASSLKGQSPTEAFF.